These 8 T cell receptor beta chains were sequenced from one sample in a study of cytomegalovirus exposure and HLA in healthy donors. Assay used: immunoSEQ multiplex PCR; TCRdb lists only in-frame clones, some missing. Counted here are roughly 110,000 clones, about 85% occurring once; the ten biggest clones make up less than 2%. Sequencing input: PBMCs. These receptors came from a woman aged 18-35 years in good health and CMV-seropositive.

The J gene is TRBJ2-3, the V gene TRBV6-4; D perhaps matches TRBD2 (5 bases). Trimming left V 2 bases short and J 1 base short, with 10 bases between. CDR3 length: 15 residues. Per the germline V gene, CDR1 is MRHNA and CDR2 is SNTAGT. CDR3 coding DNA: TGTGCCAGCAGTGACGTGAAGGGAGGCACAGATACGCAGTATTTT. Its translation is CASSDVKGGTDTQYF.

The V gene is TRBV28, the J gene TRBJ1-2, with D possibly being TRBD1 (5 bases). The CDR3 is made up of 12 amino acids. The V gene lost 2 bases and the J gene lost 8 bases, with 9 bases spanning the gap. CDR1 and CDR2 from the germline V gene are MDHEN and SYDVKM. CDR3 DNA sequence: TGTGCCAGCAGTTTACAGGGCCTGGGCTACACCTTC. Protein product: CASSLQGLGYTF.

This clone has more than one count but fewer than ten. This chain connects TRBV6-5 to TRBJ1-6; D is possibly TRBD1 (5 bases). The germline CDR1 and CDR2 sequences are MNHEY and SVGAGI. V was pared by 7 bases and J by 10 bases, with 14 bases between. The CDR3 loop spans 13 amino acids. CDR3 in amino acids: CASTGGESSPLHF. CDR3 in DNA: TGTGCCAGCACTGGAGGGGAAAGCTCACCCCTCCACTTT.

The CDR3 DNA sequence: TGTGCCAGCAGTTTAGCCCCGTGGGCGGGCCAAGAGACCCAGTACTTC. This encodes CASSLAPWAGQETQYF. The genes are TRBV28 and TRBJ2-5; D perhaps matches TRBD2 (5 bases). Germline assignment: CDR1 MDHEN and CDR2 SYDVKM. CDR3 length: 16 amino acids. Trimming pared 2 bases from V and 1 base from J, leaving 14 bases between.

The CDR3 nucleotides are TGCGCCAGCAGCCGAGGGCGCGATACGCAGTATTTT. Amino acids: CASSRGRDTQYF. The chain couples TRBV4-3 to TRBJ2-3; weak D call: TRBD2 (5 bases). Germline-derived CDR1 and CDR2 are LGHNA and YSLEER. The CDR3 contains 12 residues. Trimming removed 4 bases at V and 6 bases at J, with 8 bases between.

V usage is TRBV28 and J usage is TRBJ1-5; TRBD1 matches at 9 bases. The CDR3 contains 17 residues. V was clipped by 6 bases and J by 0 bases; unmatched bases: 9. CDR1 is MDHEN, CDR2 SYDVKM, per germline. This CDR3 reads CASRGGQGSLSNQPQHF. The CDR3 nucleotides read TGTGCCAGCAGGGGGGGACAGGGCTCCCTTAGCAATCAGCCCCAGCATTTT.

J is TRBJ1-4 and V is TRBV7-9; TRBD1 agrees at 8 bases. Germline V lookup: CDR1 SEHNR, CDR2 FQNEAQ (reference sequence). CDR3 length: 15 amino acids. V lost 5 bases and J lost 6; bases outside the gene matches: 8. The CDR3 nucleotides are TGTGCCAGCAGCCCGGAGACAGGGGCCGATGAAAAACTGTTTTTT. Translated, it gives CASSPETGADEKLFF. The full variable domain, its missing parts supplied by reference TRBV7-9 and TRBJ1-4, is DTGVSQNPRHKITKRGQNVTFRCDPISEHNRLYWYRQTLGQGPEFLTYFQNEAQLEKSRLLSDRFSAERPKGSFSTLEIQRTEQGDSAMYLCASSPETGADEKLFFGSGTQLSVL.

The rearrangement joins TRBV28 to TRBJ1-2, with a tentative D call TRBD1 (5 bases). Trimming pared 5 bases from V and 2 bases from J, leaving 21 bases between. The CDR3 is made up of 17 amino acids. CDR1 MDHEN and CDR2 SYDVKM come from the germline V gene. The CDR3, as DNA: TGTGCCAGCAGTCCCTACCTTCCCTTAGCAGGGAACTATGGCTACACCTTC. Amino acid sequence: CASSPYLPLAGNYGYTF.